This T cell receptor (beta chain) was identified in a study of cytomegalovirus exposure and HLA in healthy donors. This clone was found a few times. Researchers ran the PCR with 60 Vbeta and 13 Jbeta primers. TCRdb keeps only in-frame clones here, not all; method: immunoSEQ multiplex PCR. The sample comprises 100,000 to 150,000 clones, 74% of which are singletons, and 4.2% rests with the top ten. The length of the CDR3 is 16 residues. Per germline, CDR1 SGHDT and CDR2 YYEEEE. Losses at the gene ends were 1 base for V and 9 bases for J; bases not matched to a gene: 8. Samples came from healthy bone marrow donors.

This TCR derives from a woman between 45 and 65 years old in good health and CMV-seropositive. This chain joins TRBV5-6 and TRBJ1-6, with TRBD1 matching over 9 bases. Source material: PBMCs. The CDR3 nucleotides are TGTGCCAGCAGCTTGTCTTGGGGACAGGGTATTTCACCCCTCCACTTT. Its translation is CASSLSWGQGISPLHF.